These 29 T cell receptor beta chains were all obtained from the same sample, sequenced in a study of blood T cell repertoires in COVID-19. Sequencing used immunoSEQ multiplex PCR; TCRdb keeps in-frame clones, though not all of them. This sample yields nearly 200,000 clones, of which more than 70% are seen a single time; 5.5% to 7% belongs to the top ten. Input material: peripheral blood. The receptors were sampled from a woman aged 40 to 55 who had recovered from COVID-19.

This CDR3 is CASSQGQGAGGETQYF. In DNA form, the CDR3 reads TGCGCCAGCAGCCAAGGACAGGGGGCGGGGGGAGAGACCCAGTACTTC. The chain is built from TRBV4-3 and TRBJ2-5, with 10 bases lining up with TRBD1. The CDR3 is 16 residues long. The germline V gene has CDR1 LGHNA and CDR2 YSLEER. The ends lost 1 base at V and 4 bases at J; junction bases unmatched: 6.

V is TRBV28 and J is TRBJ2-7; D possibly corresponds to TRBD1 (5 bases). V lost 7 bases and J lost 1, with 11 bases in between. Germline-derived CDR1 and CDR2 are MDHEN and SYDVKM. CDR3 length: 13 amino acids. As DNA, the CDR3 is TGTGCCAGCATTGGGGCGGAGTCCTACGAGCAGTACTTC. Protein sequence: CASIGAESYEQYF.

The chain has TRBV7-2 and TRBJ2-7; no reliable D call. CDR1 and CDR2 (germline): SGHTA, FQGNSA. With 0 bases removed from V and 4 bases from J, the gap between germline ends came to 13 bases. The CDR3 is made up of 15 amino acids. DNA for the CDR3: TGTGCCAGCAGCTTAGCGGCTTCTTCGGGTTACGAGCAGTACTTC. It specifies CASSLAASSGYEQYF.

The sample holds one count of this clone. The chain recombines TRBV14 with TRBJ2-3; 9 bases match TRBD2. The V segment lost 0 bases and the J segment 2 bases; nucleotides outside the gene matches: 12. The length of the CDR3 is 19 residues. Per germline, CDR1 SGHDN and CDR2 FVKESK. Written as DNA, the CDR3 is TGTGCCAGCAGCCAAGACCGGGGAAGTAGCGGGAGCCCCACAGATACGCAGTATTTT. This translates into CASSQDRGSSGSPTDTQYF.

The V call is TRBV7-2, the J call TRBJ1-1; 7 bases align to TRBD1. With V trimmed by 4 bases and J by 0 bases, 11 bases remained unmatched. The CDR3 contains 17 residues. CDR1 and CDR2 (germline): SGHTA, FQGNSA. Here the CDR3 reads CASSWYASGTVNTEAFF. The CDR3 DNA reads as TGTGCCAGCAGCTGGTACGCCTCCGGGACAGTGAACACTGAAGCTTTCTTT.

The chain carries TRBV7-8 and TRBJ2-2, with a weak D call TRBD1 (7 bases). Trimming removed 4 bases at V and 5 bases at J, with 20 bases between. Germline V gene lookup returns CDR1 SGHVS and CDR2 FQNEAQ. The CDR3 covers 17 residues. CDR3 loop: CASSSGGTGVGTGELFF. The CDR3 DNA reads as TGTGCCAGCAGCTCAGGGGGGACTGGGGTTGGGACCGGGGAGCTGTTTTTT.

The chain has TRBV5-4 and TRBJ1-3, with unresolved D. CDR1 is SGHNT, CDR2 YYREEE, per germline (reference sequence). Trimming pared 0 bases from V and 0 bases from J, leaving 16 bases between. The CDR3 runs to 18 residues. CDR3 coding DNA: TGTGCCAGCAGCTTGGAATCGGGTTTCCCGAACTCTGGAAACACCATATATTTT. Translating gives CASSLESGFPNSGNTIYF.

The V and J genes are TRBV7-6 and TRBJ2-5; TRBD1 might be the D (6 bases). Trimming took off 5 bases at V and 2 bases at J, with 18 bases between the two ends. The CDR3 spans 16 residues. Looked up from germline, CDR1 is SGHVS and CDR2 is FNYEAQ. The CDR3 loop is CASSTNPIGQQETQYF. The CDR3 nucleotides are TGTGCCAGCAGCACAAACCCCATCGGACAGCAAGAGACCCAGTACTTC.

A note on this clone: Sequence at one end of the junction differs from germline and may be a read error. The gene calls are TRBV7-9 and TRBJ2-5, with D hard to call. Looked up from germline, CDR1 is SEHNR and CDR2 is FQNEAQ (reference sequence). The CDR3 spans 13 residues. As DNA, the CDR3 is TGTGCCAGCAGCTTAGGTCCCCTAGAGGCCCAGTACTTC. This encodes CASSLGPLEAQYF.

V gene TRBV6-4 combines with J gene TRBJ1-1, with D possibly TRBD1 on 5 matching bases. Germline assignment: CDR1 MRHNA and CDR2 SNTAGT. V was trimmed by 6 bases and J by 2 bases, leaving 13 bases between them. The CDR3 runs 14 residues. The CDR3 here is CASRPGLPNTEAFF. CDR3 in DNA: TGTGCCAGCAGGCCGGGACTTCCAAACACTGAAGCTTTCTTT.

This rearrangement joins TRBV10-1 to TRBJ2-3; 10 nucleotides agree with TRBD2. The germline V gene has CDR1 WNHNN and CDR2 SYGVQD (reference sequence). After removal of 8 bases from V and 5 bases from J, the junction contained 4 bases not matched to a gene. The CDR3 has 13 amino acids. CDR3 bases: TGCGCCAGCTGGAGCGGGAGGGGAGATACGCAGTATTTT. Protein sequence: CASWSGRGDTQYF.

The rearrangement uses TRBV19 and TRBJ1-5, with D maybe TRBD1 (5 bases). The length of the CDR3 is 14 residues. Germline V gene data show CDR1 as LNHDA and CDR2 as SQIVND (reference sequence). V lost 3 bases to trimming and J lost 7 bases, with 13 bases between them. The chain's CDR3 is CASSMGGLRQPQHF. CDR3 DNA sequence: TGTGCCAGTAGTATGGGGGGTTTACGGCAGCCCCAGCATTTT.

The chain combines TRBV7-2 with TRBJ2-5; TRBD2 is a possible D gene (5 bases). This CDR3 spans 14 amino acids. V was cut by 6 bases and J by 7 bases, with 18 bases left in between. From germline, CDR1 is SGHTA and CDR2 FQGNSA. The CDR3 sequence: CASSPLSLAGTQYF. In DNA, the CDR3 is TGTGCCAGCAGTCCCCTCTCCCTAGCAGGGACCCAGTACTTC.

V usage is TRBV6-2 or TRBV6-3 and J usage is TRBJ2-7; D possibly corresponds to TRBD2 (5 bases). There are 16 residues in the CDR3. Germline assignment: CDR1 MNHEY and CDR2 SVGEGT. V lost 6 bases, J lost 3 bases, and 21 bases lay in between. The CDR3 protein is CASSRRSRWTDYEQYF. As DNA, the CDR3 is TGTGCCAGCAGCCGCCGTAGTCGTTGGACTGACTACGAGCAGTACTTC.

J is TRBJ1-5 and V is TRBV5-6; D gene uncertain. The CDR3 is made up of 13 amino acids. Germline V gene data show CDR1 as SGHDT and CDR2 as YYEEEE. Trimming cost V 2 bases and J 4 bases, with 7 bases left between them. The CDR3 reads CASSLVRNQPQHF. CDR3 in DNA: TGTGCCAGCAGCTTAGTTCGGAATCAGCCCCAGCATTTT.

This clone appeared a single time. V and J are TRBV5-6 and TRBJ1-2; TRBD1 might be the D (6 bases). The CDR3 sequence is 13 residues long. Trimming stripped 6 bases from V and 2 bases from J, with 11 bases between. Germline assignment: CDR1 SGHDT and CDR2 YYEEEE. Written as DNA, the CDR3 is TGTGCCAGCACCGACAGGACGAACTATGGCTACACCTTC. The encoded protein is CASTDRTNYGYTF.

The rearrangement uses TRBV28 and TRBJ1-6; possibly TRBD1 for D (6 bases). Germline lookup yields CDR1 MDHEN and CDR2 SYDVKM. Trimming shortened V by 6 bases and J by 3 bases, and 15 bases separated the two germline ends. CDR3 length equals 16 residues. As DNA, the CDR3 is TGTGCCAGCAGATCCGGGGGGGCGGTCTATAATTCACCCCTCCACTTT. Translated, it gives CASRSGGAVYNSPLHF. Filled out from reference TRBV28 and TRBJ1-6, the complete variable domain reads DVKVTQSSRYLVKRTGEKVFLECVQDMDHENMFWYRQDPGLGLRLIYFSYDVKMKEKGDIPEGYSVSREKKERFSLILESASTNQTSMYLCASRSGGAVYNSPLHFGNGTRLTVT.

This sequence joins TRBV6-5 and TRBJ2-2, with 7 nucleotides matching TRBD1. The CDR3 totals 15 residues. Trimming at V came to 6 bases and at J to 0 bases, leaving 4 bases not matched to a gene. Germline V lookup: CDR1 MNHEY, CDR2 SVGAGI. The CDR3 nucleotides read TGTGCCAGCAGACAAACAGGGGCGAACACCGGGGAGCTGTTTTTT. This encodes CASRQTGANTGELFF.

The chain links TRBV5-1 to TRBJ2-6; 14 bases are shared with TRBD2. Germline V CDR1 and CDR2: SGHRS, YFSETQ. The CDR3 extends over 19 amino acids. The trim removed 4 bases at V and 2 bases at J, leaving 8 bases unmatched. This CDR3 is CASSLTTSGRAAGANVLTF. Written as DNA, the CDR3 is TGCGCCAGCAGCCTTACGACTAGCGGGAGGGCCGCTGGGGCCAACGTCCTGACTTTC.

This CDR3 reads CASSYSIGAPLGEAFF. CDR3 DNA sequence: TGTGCCAGCAGTTACTCAATAGGAGCGCCACTGGGTGAAGCTTTCTTT. The chain employs TRBV6-5 and TRBJ1-1; D is ambiguous. The CDR3 runs 16 residues. CDR1 is MNHEY and CDR2 is SVGAGI in the germline V gene. With 0 bases removed from V and 7 bases from J, the gap between germline ends came to 18 bases.

This clone was seen once. J is TRBJ1-1 and V is TRBV10-3; 7 nucleotides line up with TRBD1. V lost 3 bases, J lost 1 base, and 8 bases stayed unmatched. This CDR3 comprises 16 residues. Germline CDR1 is ENHRY and CDR2 is SYGVKD. The DNA of the CDR3 is TGTGCCATCAGTGACCCGACAGGGATGAGGAACACTGAAGCTTTCTTT. It encodes CAISDPTGMRNTEAFF.

V and J are TRBV5-4 and TRBJ2-7; 8 nucleotides align to TRBD1. Trimming cost V 3 bases and J 2 bases; bases outside gene matches: 7. The V gene's germline CDR1 is SGHNT and CDR2 YYREEE (reference sequence). CDR3 length equals 15 residues. The CDR3 loop is CASSSWTGIPYEQYF. The CDR3 bases are TGTGCCAGCAGCTCCTGGACAGGGATTCCCTACGAGCAGTACTTC.

The rearrangement links TRBV7-2 to TRBJ2-1; D is uncertain. V lost 0 bases and J 15 bases, leaving 12 bases between the germline ends. Germline V gives CDR1 SGHTA, CDR2 FQGNSA. The length of the CDR3 is 12 residues. DNA for the CDR3: TGTGCCAGCAGCTTAGCAGCTAGTCGGCCGTTCTTC. Its protein is CASSLAASRPFF.

V usage is TRBV7-9 and J usage is TRBJ1-1; D unclear. Looked up from germline, CDR1 is SEHNR and CDR2 is FQNEAQ (reference sequence). The V end was cut by 7 bases, the J end by 0 bases, with 9 bases between. CDR3 size: 13 residues. In DNA form, the CDR3 reads TGTGCCAGCATAGTCGTTTTGAACACTGAAGCTTTCTTT. Its translation is CASIVVLNTEAFF.

The rearrangement joins TRBV3-1 (or the pseudogene TRBV3-2) to TRBJ2-3; 9 bases fit TRBD2. V was pared by 3 bases and J by 8 bases, with 15 bases of the junction left unmatched. The CDR3 has 17 residues. From germline, CDR1 is LGHDT and CDR2 YNNKEL (reference sequence). CDR3 loop: CASSHDSLSGGHVTQYF. The DNA for the CDR3 is TGTGCCAGCAGCCATGATTCCCTTAGCGGGGGACATGTTACGCAGTATTTT.

The chain uses TRBV27 and TRBJ1-3; TRBD1 might be the D (5 bases). Trimming shortened V by 5 bases and J by 0 bases, and 17 bases separated the two germline ends. Germline V lookup: CDR1 MNHEY, CDR2 SMNVEV (reference sequence). The CDR3 covers 17 residues. This chain's CDR3 is CASSQQTDSISGNTIYF. As DNA, the CDR3 is TGTGCCAGCAGTCAACAAACCGACAGTATCTCTGGAAACACCATATATTTT.

The V gene is TRBV6-6, the J gene TRBJ2-7, with TRBD2 identical over 7 bases. The CDR3 is 12 residues long. V was pared by 7 bases and J by 6 bases, with 6 bases of the junction left unmatched. Germline V gene sequence: CDR1 MNHNY, CDR2 SVGAGI (reference sequence). The CDR3 bases are TGTGCCAGCACTGGGGAGGGCCGCGAGCAGTACTTC. It is translated as CASTGEGREQYF.

The V and J genes are TRBV28 and TRBJ1-2; D gene uncertain. Germline V CDR1 and CDR2: MDHEN, SYDVKM. The CDR3 has 15 amino acids. V was trimmed by 3 bases and J by 3 bases, leaving 14 bases between them. CDR3 region: CASSFVEAGYYGYTF. The CDR3 DNA sequence: TGTGCCAGCAGTTTTGTTGAAGCGGGTTACTATGGCTACACCTTC.

J is TRBJ2-2 and V is TRBV28; 7 nucleotides match TRBD1. The CDR3 is 14 residues long. Trimming cost V 5 bases and J 5 bases; bases outside gene matches: 5. Per the germline V gene, CDR1 is MDHEN and CDR2 is SYDVKM. The CDR3 region is CASSLTGRTGELFF. CDR3 nucleotides: TGTGCCAGCAGTCTGACAGGGCGGACCGGGGAGCTGTTTTTT.